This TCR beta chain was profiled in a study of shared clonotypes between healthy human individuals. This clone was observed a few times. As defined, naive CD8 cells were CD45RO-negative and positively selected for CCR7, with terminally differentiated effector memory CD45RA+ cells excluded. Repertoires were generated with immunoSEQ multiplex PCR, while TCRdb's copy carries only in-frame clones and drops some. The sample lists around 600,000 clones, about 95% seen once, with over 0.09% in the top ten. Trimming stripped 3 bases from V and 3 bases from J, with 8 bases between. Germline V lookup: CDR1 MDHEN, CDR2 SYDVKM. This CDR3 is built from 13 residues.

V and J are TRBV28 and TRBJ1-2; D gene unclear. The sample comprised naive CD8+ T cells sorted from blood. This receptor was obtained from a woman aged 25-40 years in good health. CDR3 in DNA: TGTGCCAGCAGTTTCCCAGAGGACTATGGCTACACCTTC. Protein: CASSFPEDYGYTF.